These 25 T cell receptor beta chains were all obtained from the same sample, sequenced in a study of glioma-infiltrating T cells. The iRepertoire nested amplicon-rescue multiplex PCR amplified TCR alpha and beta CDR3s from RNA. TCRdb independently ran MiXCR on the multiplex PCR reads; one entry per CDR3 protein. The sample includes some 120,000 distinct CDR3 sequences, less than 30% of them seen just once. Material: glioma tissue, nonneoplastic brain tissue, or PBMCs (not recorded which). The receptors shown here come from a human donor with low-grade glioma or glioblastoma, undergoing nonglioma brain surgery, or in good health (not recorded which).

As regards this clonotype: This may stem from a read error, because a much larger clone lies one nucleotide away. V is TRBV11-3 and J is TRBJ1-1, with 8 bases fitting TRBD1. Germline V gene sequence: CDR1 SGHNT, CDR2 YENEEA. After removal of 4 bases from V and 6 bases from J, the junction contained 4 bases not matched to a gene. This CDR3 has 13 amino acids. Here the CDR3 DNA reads TGTGCCAGCAGCTCATCAGGGGGCCCTGAAGCTTTCTTT. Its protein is CASSSSGGPEAFF.

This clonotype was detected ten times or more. The CDR3 DNA reads TGTGCCAGCAGAGTACGTAGCTACAATGAGCAGTTCTTC. Amino acid sequence: CASRVRSYNEQFF. V usage is TRBV27 and J usage is TRBJ2-1, with D unresolved. V was trimmed by 6 bases and J by 3 bases, leaving 9 bases between them. Per germline, CDR1 MNHEY and CDR2 SMNVEV (reference sequence). CDR3 length equals 13 residues.

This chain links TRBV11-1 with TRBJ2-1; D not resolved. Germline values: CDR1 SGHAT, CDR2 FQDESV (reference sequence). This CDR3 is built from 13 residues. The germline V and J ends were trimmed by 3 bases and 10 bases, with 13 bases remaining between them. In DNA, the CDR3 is TGTGCCAGCAGCTTGGCCAGCTCCCAGGAGCAGTTCTTC. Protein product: CASSLASSQEQFF.

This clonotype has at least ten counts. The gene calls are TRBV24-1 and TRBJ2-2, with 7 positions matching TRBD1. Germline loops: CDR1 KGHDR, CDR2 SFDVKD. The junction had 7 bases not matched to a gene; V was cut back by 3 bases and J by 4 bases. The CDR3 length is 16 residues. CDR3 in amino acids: CATSDPGQTSTGELFF. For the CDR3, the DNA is TGTGCCACCAGTGATCCGGGACAGACCTCCACCGGGGAGCTGTTTTTT.

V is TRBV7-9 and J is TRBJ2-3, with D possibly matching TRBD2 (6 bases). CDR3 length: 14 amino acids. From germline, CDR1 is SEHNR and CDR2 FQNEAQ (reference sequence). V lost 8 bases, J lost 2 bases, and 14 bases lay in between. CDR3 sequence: CASGGLGSTDTQYF. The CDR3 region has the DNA TGTGCCAGCGGGGGACTCGGATCCACAGATACGCAGTATTTT. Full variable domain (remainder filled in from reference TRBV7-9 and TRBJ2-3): DTGVSQNPRHKITKRGQNVTFRCDPISEHNRLYWYRQTLGQGPEFLTYFQNEAQLEKSRLLSDRFSAERPKGSFSTLEIQRTEQGDSAMYLCASGGLGSTDTQYFGPGTRLTVL.

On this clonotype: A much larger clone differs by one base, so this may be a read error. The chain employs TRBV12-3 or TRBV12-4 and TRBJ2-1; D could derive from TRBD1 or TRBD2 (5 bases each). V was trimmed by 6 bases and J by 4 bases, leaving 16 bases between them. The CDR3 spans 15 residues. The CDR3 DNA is TGTGCCAGCAGCCAACCTGGGGGAAAGTACAATGAGCAGTTCTTC. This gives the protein CASSQPGGKYNEQFF.

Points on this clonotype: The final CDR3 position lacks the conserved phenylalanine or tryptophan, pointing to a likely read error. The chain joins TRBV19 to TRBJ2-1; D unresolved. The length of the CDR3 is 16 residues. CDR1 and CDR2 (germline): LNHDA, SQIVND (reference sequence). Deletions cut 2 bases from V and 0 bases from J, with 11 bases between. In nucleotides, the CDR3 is TGTGCCAGTAGTATATCTGCGGAGAGCTCCTACAATGAGCAGTTCTCC. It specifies CASSISAESSYNEQFS.

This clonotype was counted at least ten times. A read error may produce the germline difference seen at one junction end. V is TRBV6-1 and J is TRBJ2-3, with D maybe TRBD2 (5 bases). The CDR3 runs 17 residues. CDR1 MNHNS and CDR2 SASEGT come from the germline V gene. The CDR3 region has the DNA TGTGCCAGCAGTCTAACCAAAGGTGGGAGAGCAGCAGATACGCGGTATTTT. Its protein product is CASSLTKGGRAADTRYF.

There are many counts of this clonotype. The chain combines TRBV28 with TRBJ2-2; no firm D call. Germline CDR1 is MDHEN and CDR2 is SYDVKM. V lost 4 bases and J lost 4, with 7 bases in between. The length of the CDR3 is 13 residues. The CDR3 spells CASSWRSTGELFF. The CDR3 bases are TGTGCCAGCAGTTGGCGATCCACCGGGGAGCTGTTTTTT.

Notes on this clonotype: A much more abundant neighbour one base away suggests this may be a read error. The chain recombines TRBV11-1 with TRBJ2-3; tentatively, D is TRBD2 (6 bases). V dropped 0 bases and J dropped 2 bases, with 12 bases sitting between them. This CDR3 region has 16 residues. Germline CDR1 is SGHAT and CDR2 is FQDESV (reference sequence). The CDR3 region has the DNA TGTGCCAGCAGCTTAGCGGATAGCGGAAACACAGATACGCAGTATTTT. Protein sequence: CASSLADSGNTDTQYF.

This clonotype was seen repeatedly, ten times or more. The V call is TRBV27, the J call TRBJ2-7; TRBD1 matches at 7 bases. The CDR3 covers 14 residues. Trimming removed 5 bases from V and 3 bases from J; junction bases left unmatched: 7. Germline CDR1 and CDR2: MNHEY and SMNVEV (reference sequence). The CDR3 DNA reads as TGTGCCAGCAGTGAAACCGGGACAGTCTACGAGCAGTACTTC. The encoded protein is CASSETGTVYEQYF.

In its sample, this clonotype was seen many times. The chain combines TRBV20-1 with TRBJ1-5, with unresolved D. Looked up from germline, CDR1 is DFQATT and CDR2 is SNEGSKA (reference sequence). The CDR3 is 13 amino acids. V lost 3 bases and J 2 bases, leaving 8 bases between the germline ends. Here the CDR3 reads CSARVDGNQPQHF. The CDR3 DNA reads TGCAGTGCTAGGGTTGATGGCAATCAGCCCCAGCATTTT.

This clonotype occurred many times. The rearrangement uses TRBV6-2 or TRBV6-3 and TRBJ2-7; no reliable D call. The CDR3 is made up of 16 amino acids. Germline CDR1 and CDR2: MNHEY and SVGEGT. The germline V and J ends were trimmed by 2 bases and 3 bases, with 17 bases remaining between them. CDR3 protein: CASSYPKPIQSYEQYF. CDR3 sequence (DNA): TGTGCCAGCAGTTACCCGAAACCCATCCAGAGCTACGAGCAGTACTTC.

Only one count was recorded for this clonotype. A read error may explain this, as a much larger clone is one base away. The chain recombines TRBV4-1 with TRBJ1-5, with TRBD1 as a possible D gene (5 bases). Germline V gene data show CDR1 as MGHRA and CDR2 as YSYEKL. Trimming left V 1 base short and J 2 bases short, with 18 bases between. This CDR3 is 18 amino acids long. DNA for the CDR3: TGCGCCAGCAGCCAAGCCTTAACCGGGGCAGTCCGCAATCAGCCCCAGCATTTT. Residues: CASSQALTGAVRNQPQHF.

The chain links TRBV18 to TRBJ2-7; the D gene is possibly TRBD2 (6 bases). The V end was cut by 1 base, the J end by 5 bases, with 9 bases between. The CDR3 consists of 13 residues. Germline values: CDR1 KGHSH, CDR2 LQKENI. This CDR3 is CASSPRGVHEQYF. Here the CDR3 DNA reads TGTGCCAGCTCACCACGGGGGGTCCACGAGCAGTACTTC.

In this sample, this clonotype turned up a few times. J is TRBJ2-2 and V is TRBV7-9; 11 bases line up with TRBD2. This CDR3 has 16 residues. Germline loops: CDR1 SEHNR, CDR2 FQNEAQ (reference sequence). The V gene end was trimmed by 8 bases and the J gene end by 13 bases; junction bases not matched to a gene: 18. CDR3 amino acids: CASFTLAGGDRPGLFF. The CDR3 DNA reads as TGTGCCAGCTTTACTCTAGCGGGAGGCGACAGGCCAGGGCTGTTTTTT.

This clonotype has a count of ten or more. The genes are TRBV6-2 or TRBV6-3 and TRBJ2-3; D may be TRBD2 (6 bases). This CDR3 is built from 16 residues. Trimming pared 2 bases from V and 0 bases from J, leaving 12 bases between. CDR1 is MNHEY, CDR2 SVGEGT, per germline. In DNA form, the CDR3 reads TGTGCCAGCAGTTACACAGGAGGGGAAAGCACAGATACGCAGTATTTT. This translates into CASSYTGGESTDTQYF.

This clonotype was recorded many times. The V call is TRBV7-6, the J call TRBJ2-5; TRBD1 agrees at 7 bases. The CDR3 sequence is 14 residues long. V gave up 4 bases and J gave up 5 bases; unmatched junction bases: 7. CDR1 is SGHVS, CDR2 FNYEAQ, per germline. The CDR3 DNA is TGTGCCAGCAGCTCCCCCGGCAGGGGGGAGACCCAGTACTTC. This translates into CASSSPGRGETQYF.

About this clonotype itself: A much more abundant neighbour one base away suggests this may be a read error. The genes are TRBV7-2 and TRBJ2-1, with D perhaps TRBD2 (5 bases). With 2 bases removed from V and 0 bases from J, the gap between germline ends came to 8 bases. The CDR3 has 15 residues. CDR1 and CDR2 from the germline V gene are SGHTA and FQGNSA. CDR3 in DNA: TGTACCAGCAGCTTAACGCGGGCCTCCTACAATGAGCAGTTCTTC. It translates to CTSSLTRASYNEQFF.

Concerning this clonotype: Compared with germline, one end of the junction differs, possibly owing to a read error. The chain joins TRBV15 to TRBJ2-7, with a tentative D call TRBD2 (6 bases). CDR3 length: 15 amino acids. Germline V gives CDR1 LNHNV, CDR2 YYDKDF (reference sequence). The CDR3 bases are TGTGCCGCCAGCAGTTTGGACGGGAGAGGTTACGAGCAGTACTTC. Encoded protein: CAASSLDGRGYEQYF.

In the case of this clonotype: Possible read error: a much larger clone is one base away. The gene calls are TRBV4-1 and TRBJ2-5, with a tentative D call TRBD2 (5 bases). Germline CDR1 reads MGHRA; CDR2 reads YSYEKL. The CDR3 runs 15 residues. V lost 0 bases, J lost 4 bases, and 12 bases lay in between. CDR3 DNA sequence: TGCGCCAGCAGCCAAGAAATCCGGGGAACAGAGACCCAGTACTTC. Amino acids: CASSQEIRGTETQYF.

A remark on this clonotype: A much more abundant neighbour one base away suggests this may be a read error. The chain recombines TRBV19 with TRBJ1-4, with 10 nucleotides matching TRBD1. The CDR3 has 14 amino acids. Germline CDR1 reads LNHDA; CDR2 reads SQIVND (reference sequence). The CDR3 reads CTSSWGQGSEKLFF. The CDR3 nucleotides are TGTACCAGCAGCTGGGGACAGGGGTCGGAAAAACTGTTTTTT.

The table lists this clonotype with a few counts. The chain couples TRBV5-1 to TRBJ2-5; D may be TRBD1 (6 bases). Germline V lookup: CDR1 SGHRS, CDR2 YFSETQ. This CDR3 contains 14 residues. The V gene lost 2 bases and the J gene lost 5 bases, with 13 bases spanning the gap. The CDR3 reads CASSLNREMETQYF. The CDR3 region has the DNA TGCGCCAGCAGCTTAAACAGGGAGATGGAGACCCAGTACTTC. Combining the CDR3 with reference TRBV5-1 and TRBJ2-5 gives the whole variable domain KAGVTQTPRYLIKTRGQQVTLSCSPISGHRSVSWYQQTPGQGLQFLFEYFSETQRNKGNFPGRFSGRQFSNSRSEMNVSTLELGDSALYLCASSLNREMETQYFGPGTRLLVL.

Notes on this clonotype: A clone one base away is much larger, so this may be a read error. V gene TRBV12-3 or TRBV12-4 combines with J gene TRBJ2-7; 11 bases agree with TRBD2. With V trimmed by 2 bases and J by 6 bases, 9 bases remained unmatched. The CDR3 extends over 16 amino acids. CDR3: CASSLLGTSGSCEQYF. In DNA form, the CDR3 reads TGTGCCAGCAGTTTACTGGGGACTAGCGGAAGCTGCGAGCAGTACTTC.

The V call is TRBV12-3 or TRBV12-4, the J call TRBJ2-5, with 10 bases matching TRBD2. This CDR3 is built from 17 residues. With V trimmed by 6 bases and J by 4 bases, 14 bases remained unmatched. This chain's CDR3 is CASSLVPGTSALETQYF. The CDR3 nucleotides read TGTGCCAGCAGCCTCGTTCCCGGGACTAGCGCCTTAGAGACCCAGTACTTC.